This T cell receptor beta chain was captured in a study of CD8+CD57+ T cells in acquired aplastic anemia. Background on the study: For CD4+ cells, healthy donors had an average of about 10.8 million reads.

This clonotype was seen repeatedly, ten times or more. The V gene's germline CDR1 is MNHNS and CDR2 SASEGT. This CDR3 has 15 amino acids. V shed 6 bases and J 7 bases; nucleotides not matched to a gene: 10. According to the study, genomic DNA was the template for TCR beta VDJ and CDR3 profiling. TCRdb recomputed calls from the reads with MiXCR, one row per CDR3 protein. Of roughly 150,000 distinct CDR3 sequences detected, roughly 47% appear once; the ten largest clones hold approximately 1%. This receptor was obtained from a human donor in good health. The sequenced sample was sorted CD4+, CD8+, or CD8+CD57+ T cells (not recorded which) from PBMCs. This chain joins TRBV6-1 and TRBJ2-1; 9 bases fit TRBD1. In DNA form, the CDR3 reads TGTGCCAGCAGGACCGCCGGGACAGGGTTAAATGAGCAGTTCTTC. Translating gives CASRTAGTGLNEQFF.